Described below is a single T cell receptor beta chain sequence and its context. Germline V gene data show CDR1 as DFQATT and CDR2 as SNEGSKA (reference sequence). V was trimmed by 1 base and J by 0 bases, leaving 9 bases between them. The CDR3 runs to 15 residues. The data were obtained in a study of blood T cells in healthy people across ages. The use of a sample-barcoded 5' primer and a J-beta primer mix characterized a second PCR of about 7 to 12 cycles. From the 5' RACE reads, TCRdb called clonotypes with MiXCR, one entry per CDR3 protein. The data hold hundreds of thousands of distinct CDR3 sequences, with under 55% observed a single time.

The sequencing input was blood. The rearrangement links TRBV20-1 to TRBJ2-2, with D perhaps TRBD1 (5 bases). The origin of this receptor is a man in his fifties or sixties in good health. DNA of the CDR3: TGCAGTGCTAGAGTAGGGGCAGCGAACACCGGGGAGCTGTTTTTT. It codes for CSARVGAANTGELFF.